The clone carrying this T cell receptor (beta chain) has ten or more counts. The target antigen is unknown. The CDR3 totals 16 residues. In germline, CDR1 is DFQATT, CDR2 SNEGSKA (reference sequence). V was cut by 0 bases and J by 7 bases, with 16 bases left in between. This sample is part of a study of spatial heterogeneity in lung cancer. Turning to the study itself: TCR and UMI combinations that were unique each appeared, on average, more than ten times in raw reads.

Time point meaning: sample taken at primary tumor resection. Whole RNA obtained from tumor, nontumor lung or frozen PBMC underwent sequencing without sorting. Donors were fewer than 90 untreated early-stage non-small cell lung cancer patients. TCRdb passed the 5' RACE reads through MiXCR, listing each CDR3 protein once. The sample contains tens of thousands of distinct CDR3 sequences, approximately 5.2% of which appear only once. Study-wide points: At resection, ubiquitous expanded tumor TCRs appeared in blood more than at follow-up.

This rearrangement joins TRBV20-1 to TRBJ1-6, with D possibly TRBD1 on 6 matching bases. The receptor was derived from a female donor with early-stage non-small cell lung cancer. The specimen comprised PBMCs, sampled at surgery. This CDR3 reads CSARDWGRGTNSPLHF. The CDR3 coding sequence is TGCAGTGCTAGAGATTGGGGCAGGGGAACGAATTCACCCCTCCACTTT.